The 10 T cell receptor beta chains given below trace back to one sample, sequenced in a study of T cells in Graves' hyperthyroidism and ophthalmopathy. Template material for amplifying TCR beta CDR3 regions consisted of RNA transcripts. The HTBI primer set served for first-round RT-PCR of the TCR CDR3. TCRdb reanalysed the multiplex PCR reads using MiXCR and keeps one entry per CDR3 protein. The sample holds roughly 500,000 distinct CDR3 sequences, around 45% seen once. The sequencing input was peripheral blood or thyroid tissue (not recorded which). The receptors shown here come from an adult woman with Graves' disease, either hyperthyroidism or ophthalmopathy (not recorded which).

This clonotype came up many times. The V call is TRBV20-1, the J call TRBJ1-1; D may be TRBD1 (5 bases). This CDR3 region has 14 residues. Trimming took off 1 base at V and 1 base at J, with 10 bases between the two ends. In germline, CDR1 is DFQATT, CDR2 SNEGSKA (reference sequence). CDR3 residues: CSARAGSRNTEAFF. The CDR3 DNA follows: TGCAGTGCTAGAGCAGGGTCTCGGAACACTGAAGCTTTCTTT.

The J gene is TRBJ2-5, the V gene TRBV15; 10 bases are shared with TRBD1. The CDR3 spans 13 residues. Germline V CDR1 and CDR2: LNHNV, YYDKDF (reference sequence). V lost 3 bases, J lost 10 bases, and 5 bases stayed unmatched. The CDR3 bases are TGTGCCACCAGCAGGACAGGGGGCGCGGACCAGTACTTC. This sequence encodes CATSRTGGADQYF. The variable domain in full, completed from reference TRBV15 and TRBJ2-5, reads DAMVIQNPRYQVTQFGKPVTLSCSQTLNHNVMYWYQQKSSQAPKLLFHYYDKDFNNEADTPDNFQSRRPNTSFCFLDIRSPGLGDTAMYLCATSRTGGADQYFGPGTRLLVL.

This clonotype showed up many times. DNA of the CDR3: TGTGCCAGCAGTGAAGGGATTTATCGCTATGGCTACACCTTC. Its translation: CASSEGIYRYGYTF. The chain is built from TRBV25-1 and TRBJ1-2, with D unclear. The CDR3 spans 14 residues. Germline loops: CDR1 MGHDK, CDR2 SYGVNS. V was clipped by 2 bases and J by 4 bases, with 11 bases between them.

The chain employs TRBV29-1 and TRBJ1-1; D gene uncertain. V was clipped by 4 bases and J by 3 bases, with 9 bases between them. Germline CDR1 is SQVTM and CDR2 is ANQGSEA. The CDR3 loop spans 12 amino acids. CDR3 residues: CSVAGYYTEAFF. CDR3 bases: TGCAGCGTTGCAGGATATTACACTGAAGCTTTCTTT.

Points on this clonotype: A much larger clone differs by one base, so this may be a read error. The genes are TRBV5-1 and TRBJ2-5; 7 bases map to TRBD1. Germline CDR1 reads SGHRS; CDR2 reads YFSETQ. The CDR3 has 15 residues. The CDR3 sequence: CASSFGTAHQGTQYF. Written as DNA, the CDR3 is TGCGCCAGCAGCTTTGGGACAGCTCATCAAGGGACCCAGTACTTC.

The V call is TRBV28, the J call TRBJ1-6; TRBD1 matches 7 bases. This CDR3 is built from 15 residues. The germline V gene has CDR1 MDHEN and CDR2 SYDVKM. J lost 9 bases, V lost 5 bases, and 10 bases had no gene match. CDR3 in amino acids: CASSRGQDESSPLHF. Here the CDR3 DNA reads TGTGCCAGCAGTCGCGGACAGGACGAAAGTTCACCCCTCCACTTT.

The rearrangement links TRBV29-1 to TRBJ1-1; the D is unclear. This CDR3 is 14 amino acids long. Germline-derived CDR1 and CDR2 are SQVTM and ANQGSEA. Trimming took off 4 bases at V and 1 base at J, with 13 bases between the two ends. The DNA of the CDR3 is TGCAGCGTTGCCCCCGGGAACCCGAACACTGAAGCTTTCTTT. Amino acid sequence: CSVAPGNPNTEAFF.

This clonotype was counted at least ten times. This chain connects TRBV20-1 to TRBJ2-2; 7 nucleotides agree with TRBD1. With V trimmed by 6 bases and J by 1 base, 8 bases remained unmatched. The CDR3 is made up of 15 amino acids. Germline V gene lookup returns CDR1 DFQATT and CDR2 SNEGSKA (reference sequence). CDR3 sequence (DNA): TGCAGTGCCAGGAGAGGGACAGTGAACACCGGGGAGCTGTTTTTT. Translation: CSARRGTVNTGELFF.

This clonotype occurred many times. This chain uses TRBV9 with TRBJ1-5; D is unresolved. Germline assignment: CDR1 SGDLS and CDR2 YYNGEE. CDR3 size: 13 residues. The V end lost 3 bases, the J end lost 4 bases, and 8 bases lay between the germline ends. CDR3 loop: CASSAQENQPQHF. DNA of the CDR3: TGTGCCAGCAGCGCGCAGGAAAATCAGCCCCAGCATTTT.

V and J are TRBV5-1 and TRBJ2-6; 7 nucleotides match TRBD1. Per the germline V gene, CDR1 is SGHRS and CDR2 is YFSETQ. The junction had 5 bases not matched to a gene; V was cut back by 4 bases and J by 1 base. CDR3 length equals 16 residues. The CDR3 loop reads CASSPRGQSGANVLTF. In nucleotides, the CDR3 is TGCGCCAGCAGCCCGAGGGGGCAGTCTGGGGCCAACGTCCTGACTTTC.